Following are 14 T cell receptor beta chains from one sample sequenced in a study of blood T cell repertoires in COVID-19. Assay: immunoSEQ multiplex PCR; the TCRdb copy retains only in-frame clones and omits some. This table has just under 350,000 clones, roughly 90% appearing once. The sequencing sample was made of peripheral blood. All receptors derive from a woman aged 70-85 years with COVID-19, enrolled during active disease.

With respect to this clone: At the DNA level, this CDR3 is encoded by other sequences in the same sample as well. This chain links TRBV5-1 with TRBJ2-7, with D tentatively TRBD1 (5 bases). The germline V gene encodes CDR1 SGHRS and CDR2 YFSETQ. This CDR3 comprises 13 residues. Trimming took off 1 base at V and 2 bases at J, with 7 bases between the two ends. CDR3 DNA: TGCGCCAGCAGCTTGCAGGGCACCTACGAGCAGTACTTC. This gives the protein CASSLQGTYEQYF. Based on the CDR3 plus reference TRBV5-1 and TRBJ2-7, the full variable domain is KAGVTQTPRYLIKTRGQQVTLSCSPISGHRSVSWYQQTPGQGLQFLFEYFSETQRNKGNFPGRFSGRQFSNSRSEMNVSTLELGDSALYLCASSLQGTYEQYFGPGTRLTVT.

The V call is TRBV11-2, the J call TRBJ1-2, with 9 nucleotides matching TRBD1. Germline CDR1 reads SGHAT; CDR2 reads FQNNGV. The CDR3 sequence is 16 residues long. With V trimmed by 6 bases and J by 3 bases, 11 bases remained unmatched. The CDR3: CASSPLDRGGDYGYTF. CDR3 in DNA: TGTGCCAGCAGTCCGCTGGACAGGGGTGGAGACTATGGCTACACCTTC.

The gene calls are TRBV7-2 and TRBJ2-5; 10 bases are shared with TRBD2. The V segment lost 5 bases and the J segment 5 bases; nucleotides outside the gene matches: 8. Germline loops: CDR1 SGHTA, CDR2 FQGNSA. This CDR3 has 15 amino acids. The CDR3 here is CASSTRAGGPETQYF. In DNA form, the CDR3 reads TGTGCCAGCAGCACCCGAGCGGGGGGGCCGGAGACCCAGTACTTC. Complete variable domain (other parts from reference TRBV7-2 and TRBJ2-5): GAGVSQSPSNKVTEKGKDVELRCDPISGHTALYWYRQSLGQGLEFLIYFQGNSAPDKSGLPSDRFSAERTGGSVSTLTIQRTQQEDSAVYLCASSTRAGGPETQYFGPGTRLLVL.

The rearrangement uses TRBV18 and TRBJ2-7; possible D gene TRBD1, 5 bases. CDR3 size: 18 residues. V was shortened by 3 bases and J by 6 bases, with 27 bases between the two germline ends. CDR1 and CDR2 from the germline V gene are KGHSH and LQKENI. This CDR3 is CASSPRTQPSLRLTEQYF. CDR3 DNA sequence: TGTGCCAGCTCACCGCGGACACAACCTTCCTTACGATTAACCGAGCAGTACTTC.

This clone was seen only a few times. The chain recombines TRBV14 with TRBJ1-1; 8 positions agree with TRBD1. There are 13 residues in the CDR3. CDR1 is SGHDN, CDR2 FVKESK, per germline. The ends lost 4 bases at V and 4 bases at J; junction bases unmatched: 2. CDR3 nucleotide sequence: TGTGCCAGCAGCCTACAGGGGGGCACTGAAGCTTTCTTT. It translates to CASSLQGGTEAFF.

The chain recombines TRBV27 with TRBJ1-6; TRBD1 is a possible D gene (5 bases). Between the trimmed V and J ends, which lost 2 bases and 2 bases, there was a span of 7 bases. In germline, CDR1 is MNHEY, CDR2 SMNVEV (reference sequence). There are 15 residues in the CDR3. This CDR3 is CASSLRGTYNSPLHF. The CDR3 coding sequence is TGTGCCAGCAGTTTAAGGGGTACCTATAATTCACCCCTCCACTTT.

This clone turned up a few times. This chain joins TRBV25-1 and TRBJ1-4, with unresolved D. The CDR3 runs 12 residues. Trimming removed 2 bases at V and 10 bases at J, with 8 bases between. Germline V gene sequence: CDR1 MGHDK, CDR2 SYGVNS. The CDR3 protein is CASSEQAGKLFF. DNA of the CDR3: TGTGCCAGCAGTGAACAGGCTGGAAAACTGTTTTTT.

CDR3 sequence (DNA): TGTGCCAGCAGCCAAGACGGTCCGGGGGGCTCAACAGATACGCAGTATTTT. Protein product: CASSQDGPGGSTDTQYF. The chain carries TRBV3-1 (or the pseudogene TRBV3-2) and TRBJ2-3; D perhaps matches TRBD2 (7 bases). The CDR3 is made up of 17 amino acids. V was cut by 0 bases and J by 3 bases, with 16 bases left in between. The germline V gene has CDR1 LGHDT and CDR2 YNNKEL (reference sequence).

There are many counts of this clone. Different DNA sequences within this sample yield the same CDR3. The chain has TRBV6-5 and TRBJ1-1; possibly TRBD1 for D (5 bases). V was pared by 7 bases and J by 4 bases, with 13 bases between. The CDR3 runs to 13 residues. Per the germline V gene, CDR1 is MNHEY and CDR2 is SVGAGI. The CDR3 reads CASTGTGGTEAFF. CDR3 bases: TGTGCCAGCACTGGGACCGGGGGCACTGAAGCTTTCTTT.

The rearrangement joins TRBV18 to TRBJ2-3; 8 nucleotides agree with TRBD2. Germline V lookup: CDR1 KGHSH, CDR2 LQKENI. V was pared by 2 bases and J by 5 bases, with 9 bases of the junction left unmatched. This CDR3 region has 16 residues. This chain's CDR3 is CASSPRFGGAVDTQYF. The CDR3 nucleotides read TGTGCCAGCTCACCAAGGTTCGGGGGGGCCGTAGATACGCAGTATTTT.

The rearrangement joins TRBV2 to TRBJ1-2, with D possibly matching TRBD1 (6 bases). This CDR3 has 11 amino acids. V was trimmed by 6 bases and J by 7 bases, leaving 9 bases between them. Germline CDR1 SNHLY, CDR2 FYNNEI. This CDR3 reads CASRDRGGYTF. Here the CDR3 DNA reads TGTGCCAGCAGGGACAGAGGTGGCTACACCTTC.

This clone appeared a few times. The chain combines TRBV27 with TRBJ1-6; 9 bases align to TRBD1. Germline V gene data show CDR1 as MNHEY and CDR2 as SMNVEV (reference sequence). V gave up 7 bases and J gave up 10 bases; unmatched junction bases: 8. The CDR3 spans 14 residues. DNA of the CDR3: TGTGCCAGCACCCGGACAGGGGCAAACTCACCCCTCCACTTT. It encodes CASTRTGANSPLHF.

The chain employs TRBV6-5 and TRBJ2-7; possible D gene TRBD1, 6 bases. V dropped 6 bases and J dropped 5 bases, with 14 bases sitting between them. Germline V CDR1 and CDR2: MNHEY, SVGAGI. The length of the CDR3 is 13 residues. The CDR3 bases are TGTGCCAGCAGACCAGGGGTGAGCCACGAGCAGTACTTC. The encoded protein is CASRPGVSHEQYF.

This sequence joins TRBV4-2 and TRBJ1-1; possibly TRBD1 for D (5 bases). Per the germline V gene, CDR1 is LGHNA and CDR2 is YNFKEQ. V dropped 4 bases and J dropped 9 bases, with 18 bases sitting between them. The CDR3 runs to 14 residues. CDR3 in amino acids: CASSRIEDNHKAFF. Here the CDR3 DNA reads TGTGCCAGCAGCCGTATCGAGGACAACCATAAAGCTTTCTTT.